The present entry profiles one T cell receptor beta chain with its context. The sample comes from a study of T cell responses to AZD1222 COVID-19 vaccine. The protocol was immunoSEQ multiplex PCR, while the TCRdb copy is restricted to in-frame clones and leaves out a portion. The table has approximately 200,000 clones, about 94% seen once. The CDR3 has 16 residues. Deletions cut 0 bases from V and 5 bases from J, with 14 bases between. The germline CDR1 and CDR2 sequences are SGHRS and YFSETQ. The TCR was taken from an adult who received the MenACWY meningococcal vaccine as a control. The rearrangement links TRBV5-1 to TRBJ2-2; TRBD2 is a possible D gene (6 bases). The sequencing here drew on peripheral blood, taken 28 days after the second dose of the MenACWY control vaccine. This CDR3 is CASSLATGSGTGELFF. In nucleotides, the CDR3 is TGCGCCAGCAGCTTGGCAACCGGGAGTGGAACCGGGGAGCTGTTTTTT.